These 11 T cell receptor beta chains originate from one sample sequenced in a study of tissue T cells after allogeneic stem cell transplantation. The protocol was immunoSEQ multiplex PCR, while the TCRdb copy is restricted to in-frame clones and leaves out a portion. The sample has about 2,000 clones, about 76% seen once. Sequences were derived from colon tissue, sampled at autopsy. These receptors all stem from a male patient aged 35 to 69 with steroid-refractory graft-versus-host disease after an allogeneic stem cell transplant. The graft donor may have given rise to some T cells.

This sequence joins TRBV10-1 and TRBJ1-1; D unclear. There are 14 residues in the CDR3. Germline loops: CDR1 WNHNN, CDR2 SYGVQD (reference sequence). V was pared by 0 bases and J by 2 bases, with 7 bases between. DNA of the CDR3: TGCGCCAGCAGTGAGTCTTTCGGTAACACTGAAGCTTTCTTT. It yields the protein CASSESFGNTEAFF.

The genes are TRBV5-1 and TRBJ1-1; maybe TRBD1 (6 bases). The V gene's germline CDR1 is SGHRS and CDR2 YFSETQ. CDR3 length equals 15 residues. V lost 4 bases, J lost 4 bases, and 17 bases lay in between. In DNA, the CDR3 is TGCGCCAGCAGCCCGGCGGGGGGGGCAGGCACTGAAGCTTTCTTT. This gives the protein CASSPAGGAGTEAFF.

The table lists this clone with a count of one. The CDR3 is CASSIQLAGLNEQFF. In nucleotides, the CDR3 is TGTGCCAGTAGTATACAACTAGCGGGGCTGAATGAGCAGTTCTTC. The chain has TRBV19 and TRBJ2-1; 10 bases match TRBD2. CDR3 length equals 15 residues. Germline V lookup: CDR1 LNHDA, CDR2 SQIVND (reference sequence). Trimming at V came to 2 bases and at J to 7 bases, leaving 5 bases not matched to a gene.

The chain employs TRBV7-9 and TRBJ2-1; D gene ambiguous. Trimming stripped 5 bases from V and 2 bases from J, with 10 bases between. The CDR3 totals 14 residues. CDR1 is SEHNR and CDR2 is FQNEAQ in the germline V gene (reference sequence). The CDR3 loop reads CASSPPGAYNEQFF. The CDR3 region has the DNA TGTGCCAGCAGCCCTCCCGGAGCCTACAATGAGCAGTTCTTC.

This chain links TRBV11-2 with TRBJ2-1; 8 bases map to TRBD2. This CDR3 region has 14 residues. J lost 9 bases, V lost 1 base, and 5 bases had no gene match. CDR1 is SGHAT, CDR2 FQNNGV, per germline. The chain's CDR3 is CASSLAVAGREQFF. DNA of the CDR3: TGTGCCAGCAGCTTAGCCGTAGCGGGGCGTGAGCAGTTCTTC.

This chain links TRBV7-2 with TRBJ2-2; D uncertain. The CDR3 has 17 residues. V was shortened by 1 base and J by 0 bases, with 12 bases between the two germline ends. From germline, CDR1 is SGHTA and CDR2 FQGNSA. The CDR3 DNA follows: TGTGCCAGCAGCTTAGGGCTTCAGGCTACGAACACCGGGGAGCTGTTTTTT. Its translation is CASSLGLQATNTGELFF.

Notes on this clone: Within the sample, other DNA sequences also encode this same CDR3. The V gene is TRBV5-1, the J gene TRBJ2-2; D not certain. The CDR3 is 13 residues long. V lost 0 bases and J 3 bases, leaving 3 bases between the germline ends. From germline, CDR1 is SGHRS and CDR2 YFSETQ. The CDR3 is CASSLEDTGELFF. CDR3 in DNA: TGCGCCAGCAGCTTGGAAGACACCGGGGAGCTGTTTTTT.

The CDR3 DNA reads as TGTGCCAGCAGCTTAATGTCAAGACCGGGGGCAGAGGAGTTCTTC. Translation: CASSLMSRPGAEEFF. The chain has TRBV7-8 and TRBJ2-1; D possibly uses TRBD1 or TRBD2 (6 bases each). This CDR3 spans 15 amino acids. The germline CDR1 and CDR2 sequences are SGHVS and FQNEAQ. Trimming removed 2 bases at V and 14 bases at J, with 22 bases between.

This rearrangement joins TRBV28 to TRBJ2-7; no reliable D call. The CDR3 runs 12 residues. With 8 bases removed from V and 5 bases from J, the gap between germline ends came to 13 bases. Germline V gene lookup returns CDR1 MDHEN and CDR2 SYDVKM. The DNA of the CDR3 is TGTGCCAGCCGGACGGTGGCTAACGAGCAGTACTTC. Residues: CASRTVANEQYF. The entire variable domain, with the rest obtained from reference TRBV28 and TRBJ2-7, is as follows: DVKVTQSSRYLVKRTGEKVFLECVQDMDHENMFWYRQDPGLGLRLIYFSYDVKMKEKGDIPEGYSVSREKKERFSLILESASTNQTSMYLCASRTVANEQYFGPGTRLTVT.

This chain joins TRBV15 and TRBJ1-4; perhaps TRBD1 as D (6 bases). Trimming cost V 0 bases and J 7 bases, with 15 bases left between them. The germline V gene has CDR1 LNHNV and CDR2 YYDKDF (reference sequence). The CDR3 is 16 amino acids. DNA of the CDR3: TGTGCCACCAGCAGAGATCGGGGGGCGGCTGGTGAAAAACTGTTTTTT. The encoded protein is CATSRDRGAAGEKLFF.

The chain uses TRBV10-3 and TRBJ1-2; 7 nucleotides agree with TRBD1. The CDR3 length is 13 residues. CDR1 is ENHRY, CDR2 SYGVKD, per germline. Trimming took 6 bases from V and 2 from J; bases not matched to a gene: 3. The CDR3 sequence is CAISLQGNYGYTF. The CDR3 DNA sequence: TGTGCCATCAGCCTACAGGGGAACTATGGCTACACCTTC.